The 6 T cell receptor beta chains below all came from one sample that was sequenced in a study of cytomegalovirus exposure and HLA in healthy donors. Using immunoSEQ multiplex PCR, the repertoire was profiled, and TCRdb retains in-frame clones only, with some absent. This table has some 200,000 clones, about 89% appearing once. The source material was PBMCs. The receptors come from a man younger than 45 in good health and CMV-seropositive.

The gene calls are TRBV4-3 and TRBJ1-1; a weak D match, TRBD1 (5 bases). This CDR3 contains 16 residues. V lost 0 bases and J 7 bases, leaving 18 bases between the germline ends. Germline V gene sequence: CDR1 LGHNA, CDR2 YSLEER. The CDR3 nucleotides are TGCGCCAGCAGCCAAGAGGTGGGGCAGGAATGGAGTGAAGCTTTCTTT. This sequence encodes CASSQEVGQEWSEAFF.

A note on this clone: The identical CDR3 is also encoded by other nucleotide sequences in the sample. The chain carries TRBV5-6 and TRBJ1-1; no firm D call. Germline-derived CDR1 and CDR2 are SGHDT and YYEEEE. The V end was cut by 0 bases, the J end by 0 bases, with 3 bases between. CDR3 length: 13 amino acids. The CDR3 region is CASSLGMNTEAFF. CDR3 coding DNA: TGTGCCAGCAGCTTGGGAATGAACACTGAAGCTTTCTTT. The full variable domain, completed using reference TRBV5-6 and TRBJ1-1, is DAGVTQSPTHLIKTRGQQVTLRCSPKSGHDTVSWYQQALGQGPQFIFQYYEEEERQRGNFPDRFSGHQFPNYSSELNVNALLLGDSALYLCASSLGMNTEAFFGQGTRLTVV.

The chain joins TRBV4-1 to TRBJ2-7, with 12 bases lining up with TRBD2. CDR3 size: 15 residues. The germline V gene encodes CDR1 MGHRA and CDR2 YSYEKL. Losses at the gene ends were 1 base for V and 13 bases for J; bases not matched to a gene: 11. Here the CDR3 DNA reads TGCGCCAGCAGCCAAGCCCGCACTAGCGGGGGGTTCCATTACTTC. It encodes CASSQARTSGGFHYF.

This clone appeared a single time. The chain is built from TRBV18 and TRBJ1-2; 8 bases agree with TRBD1. The CDR3 spans 16 residues. V shed 6 bases, J shed 2 bases, and the junction held 11 bases outside the gene matches. Germline CDR1 and CDR2: KGHSH and LQKENI. The CDR3 is CASSPTGVGGNYGYTF. In DNA, the CDR3 is TGTGCCAGCTCCCCGACAGGGGTAGGGGGCAACTATGGCTACACCTTC.

The J gene is TRBJ2-7, the V gene TRBV7-2, with D perhaps being TRBD1 or TRBD2 (5 bases each). The CDR3 extends over 13 amino acids. V shed 5 bases and J shed 0 bases, with 8 bases lying between them. Germline CDR1 is SGHTA and CDR2 is FQGNSA. The CDR3 spells CASSGGSSYEQYF. The CDR3 DNA reads as TGTGCCAGCAGCGGGGGTAGCTCCTACGAGCAGTACTTC.

The chain has TRBV2 and TRBJ1-4; D is ambiguous. With 2 bases removed from V and 0 bases from J, the gap between germline ends came to 7 bases. Germline CDR1 SNHLY, CDR2 FYNNEI. The CDR3 has 15 residues. The DNA of the CDR3 is TGTGCCAGCAGTGAAACGCGGTCAACTAATGAAAAACTGTTTTTT. This codes for CASSETRSTNEKLFF.